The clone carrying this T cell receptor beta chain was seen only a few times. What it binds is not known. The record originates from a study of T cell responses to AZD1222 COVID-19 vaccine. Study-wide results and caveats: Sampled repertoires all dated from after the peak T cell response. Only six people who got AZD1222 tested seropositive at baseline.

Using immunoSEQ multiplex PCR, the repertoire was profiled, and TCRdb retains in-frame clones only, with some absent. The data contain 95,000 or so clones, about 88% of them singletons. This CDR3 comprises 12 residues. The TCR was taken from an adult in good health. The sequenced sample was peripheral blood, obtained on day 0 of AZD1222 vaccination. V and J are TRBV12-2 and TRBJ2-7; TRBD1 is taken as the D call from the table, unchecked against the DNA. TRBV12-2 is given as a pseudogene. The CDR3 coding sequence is TGTGCAAGTCGCCGGGACAGTGACGAGCAGTACTTC. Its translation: CASRRDSDEQYF.